The present T cell receptor beta chain was sequenced within a study of T cell responses to AZD1222 COVID-19 vaccine. Overall study results and limits: The donor group comprised mostly white British people and more females; the analysis possibly underestimated clonal diversity. Repertoire samples came only from after the peak T cell response. Breadth and depth of Spike-specific TCRs rose after two AZD1222 doses. Unmutated variant regions are reportedly the target of nearly half of TCRs that are spike-specific.

A word on this clone: Its antigen is as yet unknown.

The repertoire was sequenced with immunoSEQ multiplex PCR; TCRdb's copy has only in-frame clones and lacks some. The sample has approximately 190,000 clones, approximately 92% seen once. The sequencing here drew on peripheral blood, taken 28 days after the second dose of the MenACWY control vaccine. This receptor was obtained from an adult who received the MenACWY meningococcal vaccine as a control.

CDR3 sequence (DNA): TGTGCCAGCAGCTTGGGAGGGGTAAATGAAAAACTGTTTTTT. Translated: CASSLGGVNEKLFF. The chain uses TRBV7-9 and TRBJ1-4, with D possibly being TRBD1 (5 bases). CDR3 length: 14 residues. V shed 3 bases and J shed 5 bases, with 10 bases lying between them. Looked up from germline, CDR1 is SEHNR and CDR2 is FQNEAQ (reference sequence). Drawing the rest from reference TRBV7-9 and TRBJ1-4, the complete variable domain is DTGVSQNPRHKITKRGQNVTFRCDPISEHNRLYWYRQTLGQGPEFLTYFQNEAQLEKSRLLSDRFSAERPKGSFSTLEIQRTEQGDSAMYLCASSLGGVNEKLFFGSGTQLSVL.